A selection of T cell receptor beta chains follows, all from one sample in a study of blood T cell repertoires in COVID-19. Produced via immunoSEQ multiplex PCR; TCRdb's table is partial and in-frame only. The table lists approximately 280,000 clones, around nine tenths of them singletons. Specimen: peripheral blood. The receptor source for this set is a woman aged 60-75 years with acute or convalescent COVID-19. Each CDR3 is given with its conserved first and last residue. The order of the fields is clone size, V gene, D gene, J gene, CDR3 DNA, CDR3 protein. The D gene is left open where the match is weak. Not every row has a clone size; where given, it reads once, few, many or a size class.

clone_size: -; v_call: TRBV27; d_call: -; j_call: TRBJ2-4; cdr3_nt: TGTGCCAGCAGTCCCCCACTGAGAGTAGCCAAAAACATTCAGTACTTC; cdr3_aa: CASSPPLRVAKNIQYF
clone_size: -; v_call: TRBV28; d_call: -; j_call: TRBJ2-5; cdr3_nt: TGTGCCAGCAGCCTCTCCGACAGGTTCCAAGAGACCCAGTACTTC; cdr3_aa: CASSLSDRFQETQYF
clone_size: once; v_call: TRBV5-8; d_call: TRBD1; j_call: TRBJ2-1; cdr3_nt: TGTGCCAGCAGTCGACAGGGGAGCTCCTACAATGAGCAGTTCTTC; cdr3_aa: CASSRQGSSYNEQFF
clone_size: few; v_call: TRBV7-2; d_call: -; j_call: TRBJ1-5; cdr3_nt: TGTGCCAGCAGCTTAGACCAGGGCGGCAATCAGCCCCAGCATTTT; cdr3_aa: CASSLDQGGNQPQHF
clone_size: -; v_call: TRBV29-1; d_call: -; j_call: TRBJ1-4; cdr3_nt: TGCAGCGTTTGTAGGGGTCTTAATGAAAAACTGTTTTTT; cdr3_aa: CSVCRGLNEKLFF
clone_size: -; v_call: TRBV19; d_call: -; j_call: TRBJ1-2; cdr3_nt: TGTGCCAGTGGCGGGCAGAACTATGGCTACACCTTC; cdr3_aa: CASGGQNYGYTF
clone_size: -; v_call: TRBV30; d_call: TRBD1; j_call: TRBJ2-7; cdr3_nt: TGTGCCTGGGGGACAGGGGGCCTAGAAGAGCAGTACTTC; cdr3_aa: CAWGTGGLEEQYF
clone_size: -; v_call: TRBV18; d_call: -; j_call: TRBJ1-3; cdr3_nt: TGTGCCAGCTCACCATCCCTTGGAAACACCATATATTTT; cdr3_aa: CASSPSLGNTIYF
clone_size: few; v_call: TRBV28; d_call: TRBD2; j_call: TRBJ2-1; cdr3_nt: TGTGCCAGCACCCAAACAACTAGCGGGAGAGGTAATGAGCAGTTCTTC; cdr3_aa: CASTQTTSGRGNEQFF
clone_size: -; v_call: TRBV5-5; d_call: -; j_call: TRBJ2-7; cdr3_nt: TGTGCCAGCAGCTTGGGCAGGGGGGACCTTCCCTACGAGCAGTACTTC; cdr3_aa: CASSLGRGDLPYEQYF
clone_size: -; v_call: TRBV29-1; d_call: -; j_call: TRBJ1-2; cdr3_nt: TGCAGCGTGGCCACAGACAGAGACTATGGCTACACCTTC; cdr3_aa: CSVATDRDYGYTF
clone_size: -; v_call: TRBV7-2; d_call: TRBD1; j_call: TRBJ1-6; cdr3_nt: TGTGCCAGCAGCTTAGCACAGGGGGCAAGATCACCCCTCCACTTT; cdr3_aa: CASSLAQGARSPLHF
clone_size: -; v_call: TRBV12-3/TRBV12-4; d_call: TRBD1; j_call: TRBJ1-2; cdr3_nt: TGTGCCACGGACGGACAGGGGGAAGGAGGCTACACCTTC; cdr3_aa: CATDGQGEGGYTF
clone_size: -; v_call: TRBV6-5; d_call: -; j_call: TRBJ2-7; cdr3_nt: TGTGCCAGCAGTTACGATCTTAGGGGATCCTACGAGCAGTACTTC; cdr3_aa: CASSYDLRGSYEQYF
clone_size: -; v_call: TRBV10-3; d_call: -; j_call: TRBJ1-5; cdr3_nt: TGTGCCATCAGTGAGTCGGGCAACGAAGGTCAGCCCCAGCATTTT; cdr3_aa: CAISESGNEGQPQHF
clone_size: once; v_call: TRBV7-9; d_call: TRBD1; j_call: TRBJ2-1; cdr3_nt: TGTGCCAGCAGCTTAGAAACAGGGGGCGAGCAGTTCTTC; cdr3_aa: CASSLETGGEQFF
clone_size: -; v_call: TRBV28; d_call: -; j_call: TRBJ2-7; cdr3_nt: TGTGCCAGCAGTTTCGGCAGGGCCTACGAGCAGTACTTC; cdr3_aa: CASSFGRAYEQYF
clone_size: -; v_call: TRBV27; d_call: -; j_call: TRBJ1-1; cdr3_nt: TGTGCCAGCAGCGAGAGATCAAGGGGTTTCACTGAAGCTTTCTTT; cdr3_aa: CASSERSRGFTEAFF
clone_size: -; v_call: TRBV9; d_call: TRBD2; j_call: TRBJ2-5; cdr3_nt: TGTGCCAGCAGCGTAGGGGATAGCGGGGTAGAGACCCAGTACTTC; cdr3_aa: CASSVGDSGVETQYF
clone_size: -; v_call: TRBV9; d_call: TRBD1; j_call: TRBJ2-7; cdr3_nt: TGTGCCAGCAGCGTAGCGGGGACAGACTTCTCCTACGAGCAGTACTTC; cdr3_aa: CASSVAGTDFSYEQYF
clone_size: -; v_call: TRBV3-1/TRBV3-2; d_call: -; j_call: TRBJ2-1; cdr3_nt: TGTGCCAGAACGCCGGGGGACCACAATGAGCAGTTCTTC; cdr3_aa: CARTPGDHNEQFF
clone_size: -; v_call: TRBV19; d_call: TRBD2; j_call: TRBJ2-7; cdr3_nt: TGTGCCAGTTCCGGGACTAGCGGGACCTACGAGCAGTACTTC; cdr3_aa: CASSGTSGTYEQYF
clone_size: -; v_call: TRBV27; d_call: -; j_call: TRBJ1-4; cdr3_nt: TGTGCCAGCACCCACAGGGCCACTAATGAAAAACTGTTTTTT; cdr3_aa: CASTHRATNEKLFF
clone_size: -; v_call: TRBV11-3; d_call: TRBD2; j_call: TRBJ2-1; cdr3_nt: TGTGCCAGCAGCTTGGTTTCGGGGGGGGCCTACAATGAGCAGTTCTTC; cdr3_aa: CASSLVSGGAYNEQFF
clone_size: -; v_call: TRBV24-1; d_call: -; j_call: TRBJ2-1; cdr3_nt: TGTGCCACCAGTGATTCCCCCCCCTATTATGAGCAGTTCTTC; cdr3_aa: CATSDSPPYYEQFF
clone_size: -; v_call: TRBV19; d_call: TRBD2; j_call: TRBJ2-7; cdr3_nt: TGTGCCAGTAGTATAGGGCTAGCGGCGAGCTCCTACGAGCAGTACTTC; cdr3_aa: CASSIGLAASSYEQYF
clone_size: -; v_call: TRBV4-2; d_call: -; j_call: TRBJ1-1; cdr3_nt: TGTGCCAGCAGCCAAGATCACAGGGCCGACTACATGAACACTGAAGCTTTCTTT; cdr3_aa: CASSQDHRADYMNTEAFF
clone_size: -; v_call: TRBV9; d_call: -; j_call: TRBJ1-1; cdr3_nt: TGTGCCAGCAGCGTAGGGATACCTCAGGGAACTGAAGCTTTCTTT; cdr3_aa: CASSVGIPQGTEAFF
clone_size: few; v_call: TRBV19; d_call: TRBD1; j_call: TRBJ1-5; cdr3_nt: TGTGCCAGTAGTCCTGCGGGACAGGGGGGCAGTCAGCCCCAGCATTTT; cdr3_aa: CASSPAGQGGSQPQHF
clone_size: -; v_call: TRBV18; d_call: -; j_call: TRBJ1-2; cdr3_nt: TGTGCCAGCTCACCAGACCTTCGGGGGTATTCTGGCTACACCTTC; cdr3_aa: CASSPDLRGYSGYTF
clone_size: -; v_call: TRBV19; d_call: -; j_call: TRBJ1-4; cdr3_nt: TGTGCCAGTAGTATACGGGAGGAGACTCCGGAAAAACTGTTTTTT; cdr3_aa: CASSIREETPEKLFF
clone_size: -; v_call: TRBV3-1/TRBV3-2; d_call: -; j_call: TRBJ2-3; cdr3_nt: TGTGCCAGCAGCCCACTTCTAGCTTCCACAGATACGCAGTATTTT; cdr3_aa: CASSPLLASTDTQYF
clone_size: -; v_call: TRBV2; d_call: -; j_call: TRBJ2-1; cdr3_nt: TGTGCCAGCATCACCCGACTAGGGCAGTTCTTC; cdr3_aa: CASITRLGQFF
clone_size: once; v_call: TRBV27; d_call: -; j_call: TRBJ1-2; cdr3_nt: TGTGCCAGCAGTTTAAGGGGGACCGCTTCTAACTATGGCTACACCTTC; cdr3_aa: CASSLRGTASNYGYTF
clone_size: -; v_call: TRBV14; d_call: TRBD1; j_call: TRBJ1-2; cdr3_nt: TGTGCCAGCAGCTACCGGACAGGGCCCTATGGCTACACCTTC; cdr3_aa: CASSYRTGPYGYTF
clone_size: -; v_call: TRBV7-9; d_call: -; j_call: TRBJ1-3; cdr3_nt: TGTGCCACCTCCCCAGGCGTACTAGGCCACACCATATATTTT; cdr3_aa: CATSPGVLGHTIYF
clone_size: once; v_call: TRBV27; d_call: TRBD2; j_call: TRBJ2-2; cdr3_nt: TGTGCCAGCAGAACCGGGACTAGCGGTCCCGGGGAGCTGTTTTTT; cdr3_aa: CASRTGTSGPGELFF
clone_size: -; v_call: TRBV4-2; d_call: TRBD2; j_call: TRBJ2-7; cdr3_nt: TGTGCCAGCAGCCAAATAACTAGCGGGCTCGGTGAGCAGTACTTC; cdr3_aa: CASSQITSGLGEQYF
clone_size: -; v_call: TRBV5-1; d_call: -; j_call: TRBJ1-2; cdr3_nt: TGCGCCAGCAGCGAACCCGGTGTCTATGGCTACACCTTC; cdr3_aa: CASSEPGVYGYTF
clone_size: -; v_call: TRBV28; d_call: -; j_call: TRBJ1-1; cdr3_nt: TGTGCCAGCAGTTTAACGGGGGTGAGAGCTTTCTTT; cdr3_aa: CASSLTGVRAFF
clone_size: -; v_call: TRBV7-3; d_call: -; j_call: TRBJ1-1; cdr3_nt: TGTGCCGTCGGAAGCTCGGGACATAGAGCTTTCTTT; cdr3_aa: CAVGSSGHRAFF
clone_size: -; v_call: TRBV27; d_call: TRBD1; j_call: TRBJ1-1; cdr3_nt: TGTGCCAGCAGTTTATCGGCAGGGGGCATTACTGAAGCTTTCTTT; cdr3_aa: CASSLSAGGITEAFF
clone_size: -; v_call: TRBV30; d_call: -; j_call: TRBJ1-1; cdr3_nt: TGTGCCTGCTCCCAGGTCGGTGGGTACACTGAAGCTTTCTTT; cdr3_aa: CACSQVGGYTEAFF
clone_size: -; v_call: TRBV7-9; d_call: TRBD1; j_call: TRBJ1-2; cdr3_nt: TGTGCCAGCAGCTTAGGACGCCTCGGACAGGGAAGCTATGGCTACACCTTC; cdr3_aa: CASSLGRLGQGSYGYTF
clone_size: -; v_call: TRBV9; d_call: TRBD1; j_call: TRBJ2-5; cdr3_nt: TGTGCCAGCAGCGGATCCGGGACAGGGCAAGAGACCCAGTACTTC; cdr3_aa: CASSGSGTGQETQYF
clone_size: once; v_call: TRBV5-1; d_call: -; j_call: TRBJ2-1; cdr3_nt: TGCGCCAGCAGCTTCGTGCGACAGACTCACAATGAGCAGTTCTTC; cdr3_aa: CASSFVRQTHNEQFF
clone_size: once; v_call: TRBV21-1; d_call: -; j_call: TRBJ1-2; cdr3_nt: TGTGCCAGCAGCAAACGGGTTACACGGGGGGTATCAGGTCATGGCTACACCTTC; cdr3_aa: CASSKRVTRGVSGHGYTF
clone_size: once; v_call: TRBV10-2; d_call: TRBD1; j_call: TRBJ1-2; cdr3_nt: TGCGCCAGCAGCCGGACAGGAGACTATGGCTACACCTTC; cdr3_aa: CASSRTGDYGYTF
clone_size: -; v_call: TRBV5-4; d_call: -; j_call: TRBJ2-1; cdr3_nt: TGTGCCAGCAGCTCACGGGACAACCGCTCCTACAATGAGCAGTTCTTC; cdr3_aa: CASSSRDNRSYNEQFF
clone_size: -; v_call: TRBV11-2; d_call: -; j_call: TRBJ1-2; cdr3_nt: TGTGCCAGCAGCGCGGGGGGAGGGTTGTATGGCTACACCTTC; cdr3_aa: CASSAGGGLYGYTF
clone_size: -; v_call: TRBV28; d_call: -; j_call: TRBJ2-7; cdr3_nt: TGTGCCAGCAGAGCCGGGAGGTTTCGACAGGAAGACCGCTCCTACGAGCAGTACTTC; cdr3_aa: CASRAGRFRQEDRSYEQYF